Reported below is one T cell receptor (beta chain). This specimen comes from a study of blood T cell repertoires in COVID-19. Study-level information: Acute-phase and convalescent COVID-19 samples originated in the United States, Italy and Spain. The analysed material was cDNA or gDNA that came from T cells, B-cell-depleted T cells, or PBMCs.

Original processing notes: Amplification with reference gene primers provided the estimates of nucleated cell counts. Profiled with immunoSEQ multiplex PCR; TCRdb holds only in-frame clones, not every one. Clonal size and the V and J genes are those of that table, whereas D and trimming came from the DNA. The sample has about 140,000 clones, roughly 87% seen once; the top ten hold around 4.6%. V was pared by 1 base and J by 3 bases, with 1 base of the junction left unmatched. The germline V gene encodes CDR1 LGHNA and CDR2 YNFKEQ. The CDR3 totals 15 residues. V gene TRBV4-2 combines with J gene TRBJ1-1; TRBD1 aligns across 11 bases. The source is a human donor in a cohort sampled during active COVID-19. Material for sequencing was peripheral blood. The CDR3 DNA follows: TGTGCCAGCAGCCAAGGGGGACAGGGGGACACTGAAGCTTTCTTT. Its protein product is CASSQGGQGDTEAFF.